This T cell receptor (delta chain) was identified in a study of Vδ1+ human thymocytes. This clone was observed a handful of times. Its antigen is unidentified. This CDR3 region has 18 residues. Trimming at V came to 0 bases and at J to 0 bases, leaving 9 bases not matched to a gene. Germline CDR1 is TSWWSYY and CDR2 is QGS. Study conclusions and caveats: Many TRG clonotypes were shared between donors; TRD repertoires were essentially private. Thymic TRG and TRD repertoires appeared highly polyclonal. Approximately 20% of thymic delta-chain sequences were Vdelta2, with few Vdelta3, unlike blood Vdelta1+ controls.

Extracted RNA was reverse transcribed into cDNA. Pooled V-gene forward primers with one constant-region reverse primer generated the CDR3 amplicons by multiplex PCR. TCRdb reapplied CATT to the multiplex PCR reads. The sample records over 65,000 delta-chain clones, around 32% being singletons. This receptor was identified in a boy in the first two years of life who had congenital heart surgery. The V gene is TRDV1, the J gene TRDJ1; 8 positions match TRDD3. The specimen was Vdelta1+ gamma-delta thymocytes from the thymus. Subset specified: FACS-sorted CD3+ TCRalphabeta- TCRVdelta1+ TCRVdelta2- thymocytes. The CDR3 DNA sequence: TGTGCTCTTGGGGAACTATTCCGGGGATACTCTTACACCGATAAACTCATCTTT. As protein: CALGELFRGYSYTDKLIF.